The T cell receptor (beta chain) under discussion was sequenced for a study of shared clonotypes between healthy human individuals. In the study overall: CD4 naive cells filled three plates per donor, CD4 memory three, CD8 naive two and CD8 memory one.

As regards this clone: Its target is unknown.

CD45RO-negative, CCR7-positively selected cells formed the naive CD8 fraction, excluding terminally differentiated effector memory CD45RA+ cells. Study findings and constraints: Clonotypes shared by all four donors outscored non-shared clonotypes in generation probability. A handful of donors shared around 5% of their naive CD4 clonotypes.

CDR1 is SNHLY and CDR2 is FYNNEI in the germline V gene. The V gene end was trimmed by 1 base and the J gene end by 7 bases; junction bases not matched to a gene: 1. The CDR3 covers 13 residues. Authors' data handling: There were no quality scores in the junction-only immunoSEQ sequences, so filtering differed. Measured with immunoSEQ multiplex PCR; TCRdb has only the in-frame clones, and not every one. V and J calls plus clone size are reproduced from that table; the DNA served to infer D and trimming. The sample includes some 740,000 clones, nearly 95% of them seen just once. The rearrangement links TRBV2 to TRBJ2-5; 9 nucleotides align to TRBD1. The source material was naive CD8+ T cells sorted from blood. The sequence came from a man under 40 in good health. The CDR3 region is CASSEEGQGTQYF. CDR3 sequence (DNA): TGTGCCAGCAGTGAAGAGGGACAGGGGACCCAGTACTTC.